This paragraph reports one TCR beta chain. This specimen comes from a study of blood T cell repertoires in COVID-19. Sequencing was performed with immunoSEQ multiplex PCR; in TCRdb, only in-frame clones are kept and a portion is missing. Found here are about 120,000 clones, about 86% of them singletons; the top ten hold 0.88%. Sequenced: peripheral blood. The TCR comes from a woman aged 45 to 65 with active or convalescent COVID-19.

The CDR3 nucleotides read TGTGCCAGCAGCTCACTAGCGGGAGTTTCCGGGGAGCTGTTTTTT. This encodes CASSSLAGVSGELFF. V usage is TRBV7-3 and J usage is TRBJ2-2, with 11 bases aligning to TRBD2. The CDR3 contains 15 residues. Germline V lookup: CDR1 SGHTA, CDR2 FQGTGA. V lost 4 bases, J lost 6 bases, and 4 bases stayed unmatched.